Listed below are T cell receptor beta chains from one sample, sequenced in a study of long-term antiretroviral therapy in people with HIV. The method was immunoSEQ multiplex PCR; TCRdb's version includes in-frame clones alone and lacks a portion of them. This table has 20,000 to 25,000 clones, around 93% appearing once. The sample in question was unsorted PBMCs, obtained 4.4 years after starting antiretroviral therapy. The origin of the receptors is a woman aged 50 to 60 with HIV. Each CDR3 is given with its conserved first and last residue. A D gene is named only where the DNA matches it firmly. Part of the rows lack a size; the others show once, few, many or a class for expanded clones.

v_call: TRBV11-2; d_call: TRBD1; j_call: TRBJ2-1; clone_size: .; cdr3_aa: CASSLRGQFDNEQFF; cdr3_nt: TGTGCCAGCAGCCTACGGGGACAGTTCGATAATGAGCAGTTCTTC
v_call: TRBV5-1; d_call: .; j_call: TRBJ1-2; clone_size: .; cdr3_aa: CASSLEAPQRGKTF; cdr3_nt: TGCGCCAGCAGCTTGGAGGCCCCGCAGAGGGGGAAAACCTTC
v_call: TRBV7-2; d_call: TRBD1; j_call: TRBJ2-3; clone_size: once; cdr3_aa: CASSSGTGETQYF; cdr3_nt: TGTGCCAGCAGCAGCGGGACAGGGGAGACGCAGTATTTT
v_call: TRBV18; d_call: .; j_call: TRBJ2-5; clone_size: once; cdr3_aa: CASSPFFQETQYF; cdr3_nt: TGTGCCAGCTCACCATTCTTCCAAGAGACCCAGTACTTC
v_call: TRBV29-1; d_call: .; j_call: TRBJ1-5; clone_size: .; cdr3_aa: CSVRDNYNQPQHF; cdr3_nt: TGCAGCGTTAGGGATAACTACAATCAGCCCCAGCATTTT
v_call: TRBV6-6; d_call: .; j_call: TRBJ1-1; clone_size: .; cdr3_aa: CASSFRGGEAFF; cdr3_nt: TGTGCCAGCAGTTTCCGGGGGGGTGAGGCTTTCTTT
v_call: TRBV4-1; d_call: TRBD1; j_call: TRBJ1-1; clone_size: .; cdr3_aa: CASSQGGQGHTEAFF; cdr3_nt: TGCGCCAGCAGCCAGGGAGGACAGGGTCACACTGAAGCTTTCTTT
v_call: TRBV15; d_call: TRBD1; j_call: TRBJ1-2; clone_size: .; cdr3_aa: CATSRTGGREDYTF; cdr3_nt: TGTGCCACCAGCAGAACAGGGGGAAGGGAGGACTACACCTTC
v_call: TRBV9; d_call: .; j_call: TRBJ2-3; clone_size: .; cdr3_aa: CASSEWDRSSDTQYF; cdr3_nt: TGTGCCAGCAGCGAGTGGGACCGTTCGTCAGATACGCAGTATTTT
v_call: TRBV11-2; d_call: .; j_call: TRBJ2-2; clone_size: .; cdr3_aa: CASSPWANQNTGELFF; cdr3_nt: TGTGCCAGCAGCCCTTGGGCTAACCAGAACACCGGGGAGCTGTTTTTT
v_call: TRBV9; d_call: TRBD1; j_call: TRBJ2-1; clone_size: .; cdr3_aa: CASSGGTATYNEQFF; cdr3_nt: TGTGCCAGCAGCGGGGGGACAGCAACCTACAATGAGCAGTTCTTC
v_call: TRBV6-5; d_call: .; j_call: TRBJ1-1; clone_size: .; cdr3_aa: CASSYLTAMNTEAFF; cdr3_nt: TGTGCCAGCAGTTACTTGACAGCGATGAACACTGAAGCTTTCTTT
v_call: TRBV6-5; d_call: .; j_call: TRBJ2-7; clone_size: .; cdr3_aa: CASSPGTEPSQQYF; cdr3_nt: TGTGCCAGCAGTCCGGGGACGGAACCATCCCAGCAGTACTTC
v_call: TRBV27; d_call: .; j_call: TRBJ1-1; clone_size: .; cdr3_aa: CASSSGGGMNTEAFF; cdr3_nt: TGTGCCAGCAGCTCCGGGGGGGGGATGAACACTGAAGCTTTCTTT
v_call: TRBV7-9; d_call: TRBD1; j_call: TRBJ2-2; clone_size: few; cdr3_aa: CASSLRTGTPTGELFF; cdr3_nt: TGTGCCAGCAGCCTACGGACAGGGACACCCACCGGGGAGCTGTTTTTT
v_call: TRBV7-2; d_call: .; j_call: TRBJ1-2; clone_size: .; cdr3_aa: CASGDRQVYGYTF; cdr3_nt: TGTGCCAGCGGAGATCGACAGGTTTATGGCTACACCTTC
v_call: TRBV10-3; d_call: .; j_call: TRBJ2-7; clone_size: once; cdr3_aa: CAISAESRSYEQYF; cdr3_nt: TGTGCCATCAGTGCGGAGTCCCGTTCCTACGAGCAGTACTTC
v_call: TRBV5-8; d_call: .; j_call: TRBJ1-1; clone_size: .; cdr3_aa: CASSAPGAGNTEAFF; cdr3_nt: TGTGCCAGCAGCGCACCCGGGGCCGGGAACACTGAAGCTTTCTTT
v_call: TRBV29-1; d_call: TRBD1; j_call: TRBJ1-5; clone_size: .; cdr3_aa: CSVQTQGADQPQHF; cdr3_nt: TGCAGCGTACAAACACAGGGGGCGGATCAGCCCCAGCATTTT
v_call: TRBV7-9; d_call: .; j_call: TRBJ2-1; clone_size: .; cdr3_aa: CASSSLMEQFF; cdr3_nt: TGTGCCAGCAGCTCCCTGATGGAGCAGTTCTTC
v_call: TRBV7-3; d_call: .; j_call: TRBJ2-3; clone_size: .; cdr3_aa: CASSLRRGRTDTQYF; cdr3_nt: TGTGCCAGCAGCTTAAGGCGGGGGCGCACAGATACGCAGTATTTT
v_call: TRBV19; d_call: TRBD1; j_call: TRBJ1-1; clone_size: .; cdr3_aa: CASTEIQGAWTEAFF; cdr3_nt: TGTGCCAGTACCGAGATACAGGGGGCTTGGACTGAAGCTTTCTTT
v_call: TRBV2; d_call: .; j_call: TRBJ2-7; clone_size: .; cdr3_aa: CASSVEGFYEQYF; cdr3_nt: TGTGCCAGCAGTGTTGAAGGGTTCTACGAGCAGTACTTC
v_call: TRBV7-3; d_call: .; j_call: TRBJ2-3; clone_size: few; cdr3_aa: CASSLAGRNTDTQYF; cdr3_nt: TGTGCCAGCAGCTTAGCGGGACGGAACACAGATACGCAGTATTTT
v_call: TRBV30; d_call: .; j_call: TRBJ1-1; clone_size: .; cdr3_aa: CAWIAGAEAFF; cdr3_nt: TGTGCCTGGATAGCGGGGGCTGAAGCTTTCTTT
v_call: TRBV14; d_call: .; j_call: TRBJ1-6; clone_size: .; cdr3_aa: CASSQDRGARNSPLHF; cdr3_nt: TGTGCCAGCAGCCAAGATAGGGGGGCGCGGAATTCACCCCTCCACTTT
v_call: TRBV7-6; d_call: TRBD2; j_call: TRBJ2-7; clone_size: .; cdr3_aa: CASSPGLAGSSYEQYF; cdr3_nt: TGTGCCAGCAGCCCAGGACTAGCGGGGAGCTCCTACGAGCAGTACTTC
v_call: TRBV7-9; d_call: .; j_call: TRBJ1-2; clone_size: .; cdr3_aa: CASSPHTPNYGYTF; cdr3_nt: TGTGCCAGCAGCCCACATACACCGAACTATGGCTACACCTTC
v_call: TRBV5-1; d_call: TRBD1; j_call: TRBJ1-1; clone_size: once; cdr3_aa: CASTRTGNTEAFF; cdr3_nt: TGCGCCAGCACCAGGACAGGAAACACTGAAGCTTTCTTT
v_call: TRBV7-9; d_call: .; j_call: TRBJ1-2; clone_size: .; cdr3_aa: CASRPTGATNYGYTF; cdr3_nt: TGTGCCAGCAGACCTACCGGCGCTACTAACTATGGCTACACCTTC
v_call: TRBV4-2; d_call: TRBD2; j_call: TRBJ2-1; clone_size: .; cdr3_aa: CASSRRRGADNEQFF; cdr3_nt: TGTGCCAGCAGCCGTAGGCGGGGGGCGGACAATGAGCAGTTCTTC
v_call: TRBV2; d_call: .; j_call: TRBJ1-1; clone_size: .; cdr3_aa: CASKTTGNTEAFF; cdr3_nt: TGTGCCAGCAAGACGACAGGGAACACTGAAGCTTTCTTT
v_call: TRBV5-1; d_call: TRBD1; j_call: TRBJ2-6; clone_size: .; cdr3_aa: CASSSMIRTGNGANVLTF; cdr3_nt: TGCGCCAGCAGCTCGATGATTAGGACAGGGAATGGGGCCAACGTCCTGACTTTC
v_call: TRBV4-2; d_call: .; j_call: TRBJ1-2; clone_size: once; cdr3_aa: CASSQEGQGILYGYTF; cdr3_nt: TGTGCCAGCAGCCAAGAAGGGCAGGGGATCCTCTATGGCTACACCTTC
v_call: TRBV27; d_call: .; j_call: TRBJ2-7; clone_size: .; cdr3_aa: CASSLTSPGLYEQYF; cdr3_nt: TGTGCCAGCAGTTTAACTAGCCCTGGACTATACGAGCAGTACTTC
v_call: TRBV23-1; d_call: .; j_call: TRBJ1-2; clone_size: few; cdr3_aa: CASSQQGNYGYTF; cdr3_nt: TGCGCCAGCAGCCAACAGGGAAACTATGGCTACACCTTC
v_call: TRBV7-8; d_call: .; j_call: TRBJ1-2; clone_size: .; cdr3_aa: CASSSRDYGYTF; cdr3_nt: TGTGCCAGCAGCTCACGGGACTATGGCTACACCTTC
v_call: TRBV6-1; d_call: TRBD1; j_call: TRBJ1-2; clone_size: .; cdr3_aa: CASSEAGQGGDGYTF; cdr3_nt: TGTGCCAGCAGTGAAGCGGGACAGGGAGGGGATGGCTACACCTTC
v_call: TRBV7-2; d_call: .; j_call: TRBJ2-1; clone_size: .; cdr3_aa: CASSPRTRTAYNEQFF; cdr3_nt: TGTGCCAGCAGCCCAAGGACGAGGACTGCATACAATGAGCAGTTCTTC
v_call: TRBV2; d_call: .; j_call: TRBJ1-2; clone_size: few; cdr3_aa: CASSVSSVNFFF; cdr3_nt: TGTGCCAGCAGTGTATCGTCAGTCAACTTCTTCTTC
v_call: TRBV30; d_call: .; j_call: TRBJ1-6; clone_size: .; cdr3_aa: CAWARDGAFTLHF; cdr3_nt: TGTGCCTGGGCCCGGGACGGTGCCTTTACCCTCCACTTT
v_call: TRBV5-1; d_call: TRBD2; j_call: TRBJ2-5; clone_size: .; cdr3_aa: CASSVQGGEGTQYF; cdr3_nt: TGCGCCAGCAGCGTCCAAGGAGGGGAGGGGACCCAGTACTTC
v_call: TRBV5-1; d_call: .; j_call: TRBJ2-7; clone_size: .; cdr3_aa: CASSLNLGEQYF; cdr3_nt: TGCGCCAGCAGCTTGAATCTGGGCGAGCAGTACTTC
v_call: TRBV7-3; d_call: TRBD1; j_call: TRBJ2-6; clone_size: .; cdr3_aa: CASSQGVGANVLTF; cdr3_nt: TGTGCCAGCAGTCAGGGGGTTGGGGCCAACGTCCTGACTTTC
v_call: TRBV13; d_call: .; j_call: TRBJ2-1; clone_size: .; cdr3_aa: CASSLRGPGDEQFF; cdr3_nt: TGTGCCAGCAGCTTACGGGGACCTGGGGATGAGCAGTTCTTC
v_call: TRBV4-1; d_call: TRBD1; j_call: TRBJ1-4; clone_size: once; cdr3_aa: CASSPGTGGAKTNEKLFF; cdr3_nt: TGCGCCAGCAGTCCAGGGACAGGGGGCGCGAAAACTAATGAAAAACTGTTTTTT
v_call: TRBV10-3; d_call: .; j_call: TRBJ2-3; clone_size: .; cdr3_aa: CAISESSRNTDTQYF; cdr3_nt: TGTGCCATCAGTGAGTCGTCTAGAAACACAGATACGCAGTATTTT
v_call: TRBV6-1; d_call: TRBD1; j_call: TRBJ1-1; clone_size: once; cdr3_aa: CASSFTGVNTEAFF; cdr3_nt: TGTGCCAGCAGCTTCACAGGGGTGAACACTGAAGCTTTCTTT
v_call: TRBV15; d_call: TRBD1; j_call: TRBJ2-2; clone_size: .; cdr3_aa: CATTGGTGELFF; cdr3_nt: TGTGCCACCACAGGGGGCACCGGGGAGCTGTTTTTT
v_call: TRBV6-1; d_call: .; j_call: TRBJ1-5; clone_size: .; cdr3_aa: CASSGWGRMGNQPQHF; cdr3_nt: TGTGCCAGCAGTGGATGGGGCCGGATGGGCAATCAGCCCCAGCATTTT
v_call: TRBV5-1; d_call: .; j_call: TRBJ2-7; clone_size: .; cdr3_aa: CASSLAGVSSYEQYF; cdr3_nt: TGCGCCAGCAGCTTGGCAGGGGTAAGCTCCTACGAGCAGTACTTC
v_call: TRBV5-1; d_call: .; j_call: TRBJ1-2; clone_size: .; cdr3_aa: CASSLENGVGYTF; cdr3_nt: TGCGCCAGCAGCTTGGAAAACGGGGTTGGCTACACCTTC
v_call: TRBV7-9; d_call: .; j_call: TRBJ2-3; clone_size: .; cdr3_aa: CASSSHTDTQYF; cdr3_nt: TGTGCCAGCAGCTCGCACACAGATACGCAGTATTTT
v_call: TRBV6-6; d_call: TRBD1; j_call: TRBJ1-6; clone_size: .; cdr3_aa: CASSRDRGPNSPLHF; cdr3_nt: TGTGCCAGCAGTAGGGACAGGGGGCCGAATTCACCCCTCCACTTT